These T cell receptor beta chains were read from a single sample in a study of glioma-infiltrating T cells. TCRdb ran MiXCR on the multiplex PCR reads and lists one entry per CDR3 protein. The data hold fewer than 110,000 distinct CDR3 sequences, with around 28% observed a single time. Sequencing used glioma tissue, nonneoplastic brain tissue, or PBMCs (not recorded which). The receptors originated from a human donor with low-grade glioma or glioblastoma, undergoing nonglioma brain surgery, or in good health (not recorded which). Each CDR3 is given with its conserved first and last residue. A D gene is named only where the DNA matches it firmly. The size entry is marked missing in some rows and otherwise reads once, few, many or a size class.

j_call d_call v_call clone_size cdr3_nt cdr3_aa
TRBJ1-6 NA TRBV29-1 NA TGCAGCGTTCGGGCAGGGGTCAATTCACCCCTCCACTTT CSVRAGVNSPLHF
TRBJ2-1 NA TRBV28 NA TGTGCCAGCAGTTTTAGGATCAATGAGCAGTTCTTC CASSFRINEQFF
TRBJ2-5 TRBD2 TRBV20-1 many TGCAGTGCTAGCCCTACTAGCGGGGGGGCCCGAGAGACCCAGTACTTC CSASPTSGGARETQYF
TRBJ1-5 TRBD1 TRBV6-1 many TGTGCCAGCAGCTCGGACAGGGGAGTTCAGCCCCAGCATTTT CASSSDRGVQPQHF
TRBJ2-1 TRBD2 TRBV19 few TGTGCCAGTATGGGGGGGGTATACTACAATGAGCAGTTCTTC CASMGGVYYNEQFF
TRBJ2-7 TRBD1 TRBV20-1 NA TGCAGTGCTAGAGATTGGGGGGACAGGTTGCTCGAGCAGTACTTC CSARDWGDRLLEQYF
TRBJ2-3 TRBD2 TRBV24-1 many TGTGCCACCAGTGATTTTAGCGGGGCCCGCACAGATACGCAGTATTTT CATSDFSGARTDTQYF
TRBJ2-5 NA TRBV18 few TGTGCCAGCTCACCACCGAACGGGGTGGTCGAGACCCAGTACTTC CASSPPNGVVETQYF
TRBJ2-5 NA TRBV15 many TGTGCCACCAGCAGAGATCGGGCTGAAGAGACCCAGTACTTC CATSRDRAEETQYF
TRBJ2-7 NA TRBV5-1 NA TGCGCCAGCAGCTTGTCCCCGGGACTCCAATACAATGAGCAGTACTTC CASSLSPGLQYNEQYF
TRBJ2-6 NA TRBV20-1 NA TGCAGTGCTAGAACGATCTCTGGGGCCAACGTCCTGACTTTC CSARTISGANVLTF
TRBJ1-2 NA TRBV7-3 many TGTGCCAGCAGCTACTACGGGGAGGGGGGCTACACCTTC CASSYYGEGGYTF
TRBJ2-5 TRBD2 TRBV20-1 many TGCAGTGCTAAAATGGAGGGACTACAAGAGACCCAGTACTTC CSAKMEGLQETQYF
TRBJ2-3 TRBD2 TRBV7-2 many TGTGCCAGCAGCTTAGGGCGGGGGGTTAGCGCAGATACGCAGTATTTT CASSLGRGVSADTQYF
TRBJ2-7 NA TRBV6-1 few TGTGCCAGCAGCCGGGGCGGCGGGGGCGACGAGCAGTACTTC CASSRGGGGDEQYF
TRBJ2-3 NA TRBV11-2 NA TGTGCCAGCACCGGGAGTACAGATACGCAGTATTTT CASTGSTDTQYF
TRBJ1-2 NA TRBV18 NA TGTGCCAGCTCACCACCGGGGCAGGGCCCGGGCCCTGGCTACACCTTC CASSPPGQGPGPGYTF
TRBJ1-6 TRBD1 TRBV7-2 once TGTGCCAGCAGCCCTGAACGGACAGGGTTCAATCCACCCCTCAACTTT CASSPERTGFNPPLNF
TRBJ1-5 TRBD1 TRBV28 many TGTGCCAGCTTTCAGGGGGCGGGAAATCAGCCCCAGCATTTT CASFQGAGNQPQHF
TRBJ1-1 NA TRBV5-4 NA TGTGCCAGCAGCTTGGGGGTCATGAACACTGAAGCTTTCTTT CASSLGVMNTEAFF
TRBJ2-5 NA TRBV6-1 many TGTGCCAGCAGTGGCACAGAGACCCAGTACTTC CASSGTETQYF
TRBJ2-3 NA TRBV27 many TGTGCCAGCAGTCGGGCCTACACAGATACGCAGTATTTT CASSRAYTDTQYF
TRBJ2-7 TRBD1 TRBV5-1 few TGCGCCAGCAGCTTCCAGACAGGGGTATTGTACGAGCAGTACTTC CASSFQTGVLYEQYF
TRBJ2-1 TRBD2 TRBV6-1 many TGTGCCAGCAGCTCACTCGCGGGGGGAAAAAATGAGCAGTTCTTC CASSSLAGGKNEQFF
TRBJ1-5 NA TRBV18 many TGTGCCAGCTCACCCCAGTATAGCAATCAGCCCCAGCATTTT CASSPQYSNQPQHF
TRBJ1-6 NA TRBV4-1 few TGCGCCAGCAGCCAAGATTTTGGCGATTCACCCCTCCACTTT CASSQDFGDSPLHF
TRBJ2-1 NA TRBV5-1 many TGCGCCAGCAGCCGCCGGTCGCTAGCGAACAATGAGCAGTTCTTC CASSRRSLANNEQFF
TRBJ2-5 NA TRBV7-2 NA TGTGCCAGCAGCTTAGACTCCGCGACCCAGTACTTC CASSLDSATQYF
TRBJ1-6 TRBD1 TRBV3-1 few TGTGCCAGCAGGAAGACGGGACAGGGATCATCACCCCTCCACTTT CASRKTGQGSSPLHF
TRBJ1-1 NA TRBV20-1 many TGCAGTGCTAGAATAGACAGCATGAACACTGAAGCTTTCTTT CSARIDSMNTEAFF
TRBJ2-1 NA TRBV4-2 few TGTGCCAGCAGCCGGATGGGGGCGGCCGACAATGAGCAGTTCTTC CASSRMGAADNEQFF
TRBJ1-1 NA TRBV6-6 many TGTGCCAGCAGTTACGTAAAGGCTGCCACTGAAGCTTTCTTT CASSYVKAATEAFF
TRBJ2-7 NA TRBV28 many TGTGCCAGCCAGTTACCGGGACAAAACTACGAGCAGTACTTC CASQLPGQNYEQYF
TRBJ2-3 NA TRBV3-1 NA TGTGCCAGCAGCCAAGAAAGGCTCGGGTGGGGAGGCACAGATACGCAGTATTTT CASSQERLGWGGTDTQYF
TRBJ1-4 NA TRBV12-3/TRBV12-4 few TGTGCCAGCAGTTTTTCAACTAATGAAAAACTGTTTTTT CASSFSTNEKLFF
TRBJ1-1 NA TRBV19 few TGTGCCAGTAGGGGATGGACTGAAGCTTTCTTT CASRGWTEAFF
TRBJ2-1 NA TRBV12-3/TRBV12-4 few TGTGCCAGCAGTGCCGGGACTTTCAATGAGCAGTTCTTC CASSAGTFNEQFF
TRBJ2-1 TRBD1 TRBV3-1 NA TGTGCCAGCAGCGCTACTCCCCTAAGGCAGGGGGCTGTTGAGCAGTTCTTC CASSATPLRQGAVEQFF
TRBJ1-6 NA TRBV7-3 NA TGTGCCAGCAGCCCAGTCCAAAATTCACCCCTCCACTTT CASSPVQNSPLHF
TRBJ2-5 TRBD2 TRBV6-2/TRBV6-3 NA TGTGCCAGCAGTTGGGGACTAGCGGGGAAGAAGACCCAGTACTTC CASSWGLAGKKTQYF
TRBJ2-1 TRBD2 TRBV30 few TGTGCCTGGGGGACTAGCGGGTACAATGAGCAGTTCTTC CAWGTSGYNEQFF
TRBJ1-1 NA TRBV20-1 many TGCAGTGCTAGGGGGGGGGGCAGGGCAAACACTGAAGCTTTCTTT CSARGGGRANTEAFF